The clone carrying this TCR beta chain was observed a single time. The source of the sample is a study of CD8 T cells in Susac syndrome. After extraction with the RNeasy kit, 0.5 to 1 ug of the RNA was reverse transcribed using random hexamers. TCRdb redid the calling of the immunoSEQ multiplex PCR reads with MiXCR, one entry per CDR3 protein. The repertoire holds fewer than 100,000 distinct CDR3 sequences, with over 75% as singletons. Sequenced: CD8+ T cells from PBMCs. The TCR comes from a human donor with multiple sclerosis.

Here the CDR3 DNA reads TGTGCCAGCAGCTATACAGGGAATAGCAATCAGCCCCAGCATTTT. This sequence encodes CASSYTGNSNQPQHF. V usage is TRBV28 and J usage is TRBJ1-5; D may be TRBD1 (6 bases). The germline CDR1 and CDR2 sequences are MDHEN and SYDVKM. The CDR3 has 15 residues. V lost 6 bases, J lost 0 bases, and 12 bases lay in between.